This is a list of T cell receptor beta chains from one sample in a study of early T cells in non-severe SARS-CoV-2 infection. TCRdb ran MiXCR on the 5' RACE reads and lists one entry per CDR3 protein. Of roughly 33,000 distinct CDR3 sequences listed, around 4.6% are singletons. Material: whole blood. These TCRs come from an adult who was a healthcare worker with PCR-confirmed SARS-CoV-2 infection or an uninfected control (not recorded which). CDR3s include the opening cysteine and the closing phenylalanine or tryptophan. A D gene is named only where the DNA matches it firmly. Only some rows state a clone size, as once, few, many or a class for expanded clones.

abundance: many; v_gene: TRBV20-1; j_gene: TRBJ1-1; d_gene: TRBD1; CDR3nt: TGCAGTGCTAGAGAGGACAGGGTAGCTTTCTTT; CDR3aa: CSAREDRVAFF
abundance: NA; v_gene: TRBV28; j_gene: TRBJ1-1; d_gene: NA; CDR3nt: TGTGCCAGCAGTTTAGAACCGAGGTGGACTGAAGCTTTCTTT; CDR3aa: CASSLEPRWTEAFF
abundance: many; v_gene: TRBV29-1; j_gene: TRBJ1-2; d_gene: TRBD1; CDR3nt: TGCAGCGTGTGGACAGGCCCCTATGGCTACACCTTC; CDR3aa: CSVWTGPYGYTF
abundance: few; v_gene: TRBV7-3; j_gene: TRBJ2-3; d_gene: NA; CDR3nt: TGTGCCAGCAGCCCTGGACGGAACACAGATACGCAGTATTTT; CDR3aa: CASSPGRNTDTQYF
abundance: once; v_gene: TRBV2; j_gene: TRBJ2-5; d_gene: TRBD2; CDR3nt: TGTGCCAGCAGCGGACTAGCGGGGGGGCCTCAGACCCAGTACTTC; CDR3aa: CASSGLAGGPQTQYF
abundance: many; v_gene: TRBV19; j_gene: TRBJ2-7; d_gene: NA; CDR3nt: TGTGCCAGTAGTCCCTTGGGCAGCTCCTACGAGCAGTACTTC; CDR3aa: CASSPLGSSYEQYF
abundance: NA; v_gene: TRBV10-3; j_gene: TRBJ2-3; d_gene: NA; CDR3nt: TGTGCCATCAGTGAAGGTGGGATAGATACGCAGTATTTT; CDR3aa: CAISEGGIDTQYF
abundance: many; v_gene: TRBV28; j_gene: TRBJ2-3; d_gene: TRBD1; CDR3nt: TGTGCCAGCAGTTTCGGGACAGGCCTTATCGGAGATACGCAGTATTTT; CDR3aa: CASSFGTGLIGDTQYF
abundance: few; v_gene: TRBV19; j_gene: TRBJ1-2; d_gene: NA; CDR3nt: TGTGCCAGTAGTATAGATCCGAGGGGCTTGAGACAAGCTAACTATGGCTACACCTTC; CDR3aa: CASSIDPRGLRQANYGYTF
abundance: few; v_gene: TRBV12-3/TRBV12-4; j_gene: TRBJ1-5; d_gene: TRBD1; CDR3nt: TGTGCCAGCAGAATCTGGGGACAGGGTGTTCGGCCCCAGCATTTT; CDR3aa: CASRIWGQGVRPQHF
abundance: many; v_gene: TRBV5-1; j_gene: TRBJ1-2; d_gene: NA; CDR3nt: TGCGCCAGCAGCTTGGATGTAGGGACTAACTATGGCTACACCTTC; CDR3aa: CASSLDVGTNYGYTF
abundance: NA; v_gene: TRBV14; j_gene: TRBJ1-4; d_gene: NA; CDR3nt: TGTGCCAGCAGCCAAGATTGGCGGGATGAAAAACTGTTTTTT; CDR3aa: CASSQDWRDEKLFF
abundance: many; v_gene: TRBV5-1; j_gene: TRBJ2-3; d_gene: TRBD2; CDR3nt: TGCGCCAGCAGCTTGTTCAGCGGGGGGGCCGATTCAGATACGCAGTATTTT; CDR3aa: CASSLFSGGADSDTQYF
abundance: many; v_gene: TRBV7-2; j_gene: TRBJ1-3; d_gene: NA; CDR3nt: TGTGCCAGCAGCTTTTTGGACAACTCCGGAAACACCATATATTTT; CDR3aa: CASSFLDNSGNTIYF
abundance: many; v_gene: TRBV12-3/TRBV12-4; j_gene: TRBJ2-7; d_gene: TRBD1; CDR3nt: TGTGCCAGCGAGGGGGACAGTACCTACGAGCAGTACTTC; CDR3aa: CASEGDSTYEQYF
abundance: many; v_gene: TRBV21-1; j_gene: TRBJ1-6; d_gene: NA; CDR3nt: TGTGCCAGCAGCATCAGGACAGGATATAATTCACCCCTCCACTTT; CDR3aa: CASSIRTGYNSPLHF
abundance: many; v_gene: TRBV19; j_gene: TRBJ2-3; d_gene: TRBD2; CDR3nt: TGTGCCAGCGGACTAGCGGGGGACACAGATACGCAGTATTTT; CDR3aa: CASGLAGDTDTQYF
abundance: NA; v_gene: TRBV5-1; j_gene: TRBJ2-3; d_gene: NA; CDR3nt: TGCGCCAGCAGGCTAGCAAGAGATACGCAGTATTTT; CDR3aa: CASRLARDTQYF
abundance: many; v_gene: TRBV7-3; j_gene: TRBJ2-5; d_gene: NA; CDR3nt: TGTGCCAGCAGCCTAATTCGGGGCTGGAAGACCCAGTACTTC; CDR3aa: CASSLIRGWKTQYF
abundance: many; v_gene: TRBV7-9; j_gene: TRBJ2-1; d_gene: NA; CDR3nt: TGTGCCAGCAGCTTAGCGGGACAACTCAATGAGCAGTTCTTC; CDR3aa: CASSLAGQLNEQFF
abundance: many; v_gene: TRBV5-1; j_gene: TRBJ1-5; d_gene: NA; CDR3nt: TGCGCCAGCAGCACAGACGGGGGGCCCAATCAGCCCCAGCATTTT; CDR3aa: CASSTDGGPNQPQHF
abundance: few; v_gene: TRBV20-1; j_gene: TRBJ2-7; d_gene: TRBD2; CDR3nt: TGCAGTGCCAGAACTAGCGGAAGCTCCTACGAGCAGTACTTC; CDR3aa: CSARTSGSSYEQYF
abundance: NA; v_gene: TRBV28; j_gene: TRBJ1-5; d_gene: NA; CDR3nt: TGTGCCAGCAGTCAGGGGCCCAATCAGCCCCAGCATTTT; CDR3aa: CASSQGPNQPQHF
abundance: medium-sized; v_gene: TRBV20-1; j_gene: TRBJ2-1; d_gene: TRBD2; CDR3nt: TGCAGTGCTAGATCCCCCCGACTAGCGGGGTCTAGTAGAGATGAGCAGTTCTTC; CDR3aa: CSARSPRLAGSSRDEQFF
abundance: many; v_gene: TRBV5-1; j_gene: TRBJ1-5; d_gene: NA; CDR3nt: TGCGCCAGCAGCTTGGTGGGGGCAGCAAATCAGCCCCAGCATTTT; CDR3aa: CASSLVGAANQPQHF
abundance: NA; v_gene: TRBV28; j_gene: TRBJ2-1; d_gene: TRBD1; CDR3nt: TGTGCCATCCTCGACAGGGGCGTAATGGATGAGCAGTTCTTC; CDR3aa: CAILDRGVMDEQFF
abundance: many; v_gene: TRBV6-1; j_gene: TRBJ2-3; d_gene: TRBD1; CDR3nt: TGTGCCAGCAGACAGGGGTTTGAGGGCACAGATACGCAGTATTTT; CDR3aa: CASRQGFEGTDTQYF
abundance: many; v_gene: TRBV24-1; j_gene: TRBJ2-3; d_gene: TRBD2; CDR3nt: TGTGCCACCAGTGACGGATCTTTAGGCGCGGGGGGGCTCACAGATACGCAGTATTTT; CDR3aa: CATSDGSLGAGGLTDTQYF
abundance: few; v_gene: TRBV15; j_gene: TRBJ1-5; d_gene: NA; CDR3nt: TGTGCCACCAGCAGAGACAGGGGAAATCAGCCCCAGCATTTT; CDR3aa: CATSRDRGNQPQHF
abundance: NA; v_gene: TRBV19; j_gene: TRBJ2-5; d_gene: TRBD1; CDR3nt: TGTGCCAGTAGAACCACACGGACAGGCGACGAGACCCAGTACTTC; CDR3aa: CASRTTRTGDETQYF
abundance: many; v_gene: TRBV20-1; j_gene: TRBJ2-5; d_gene: NA; CDR3nt: TGCAGTGCTAGTGCCCTCTTTAGCGCCAACCCGGAGACCCAGTACTTC; CDR3aa: CSASALFSANPETQYF
abundance: many; v_gene: TRBV12-3/TRBV12-4; j_gene: TRBJ2-3; d_gene: NA; CDR3nt: TGTGCCAGCAGTTCCCCGGATACGCAGTATTTT; CDR3aa: CASSSPDTQYF
abundance: NA; v_gene: TRBV20-1; j_gene: TRBJ2-2; d_gene: TRBD2; CDR3nt: TGCAGTGCCAAGAGTAGCGGGGGAACCGGGGAGCTGTTTTTT; CDR3aa: CSAKSSGGTGELFF
abundance: NA; v_gene: TRBV29-1; j_gene: TRBJ1-2; d_gene: NA; CDR3nt: TGCAGCGTTGCAGGGTATGGCTACACCTTC; CDR3aa: CSVAGYGYTF
abundance: NA; v_gene: TRBV20-1; j_gene: TRBJ2-1; d_gene: TRBD2; CDR3nt: TGCAGTGCTAGAGATCCCCGGACTAGCGGCTACAATGAGCAGTTCTTC; CDR3aa: CSARDPRTSGYNEQFF
abundance: NA; v_gene: TRBV28; j_gene: TRBJ2-2; d_gene: NA; CDR3nt: TGTGCCAGCAGTTTAATGGGGTTACCCTCCGGGGAGCTGTTTTTT; CDR3aa: CASSLMGLPSGELFF
abundance: many; v_gene: TRBV20-1; j_gene: TRBJ1-1; d_gene: TRBD1; CDR3nt: TGCAGTGCTAGAGGACAGGGGGCGCGGGGCACTGAAGCTTTCTTT; CDR3aa: CSARGQGARGTEAFF
abundance: many; v_gene: TRBV27; j_gene: TRBJ1-1; d_gene: NA; CDR3nt: TGTGCCAGCAGTTTAACACGTTCCCGCATAATGAACACTGAAGCTTTCTTT; CDR3aa: CASSLTRSRIMNTEAFF